This T cell receptor beta chain emerged from a study of identical twins. Study conclusions and caveats: Cross-sectional statistics, not tracking of the same donors, supported the conclusions. Modelling approaches yielded underestimates of out-of-frame TCR alpha sharing between monozygotic twins.

Healthy Caucasians supplied all donations. Remarks on this clonotype: The antigen remains undetermined.

TCRdb fed the 5' RACE reads into MiXCR, producing one record per CDR3 protein. The sample lists under 350,000 distinct CDR3 sequences, less than 9.5% seen once, with under 7.5% in the top ten. From germline, CDR1 is LNHNV and CDR2 YYDKDF (reference sequence). The CDR3 is 15 amino acids. Trimming took 5 bases from V and 1 from J, leaving 14 bases between them. These data were likewise used in another study, on yellow fever vaccine responses in identical twins.

This sequence was found in a woman between 18 and 29 years old in good health. The chain uses TRBV15 and TRBJ1-2; possibly TRBD1 for D (6 bases). The sample was CD8+ T cells sorted from blood. The CDR3 loop is CATSPRGPVNYGYTF. CDR3 DNA sequence: TGTGCCACCAGCCCTCGGGGGCCAGTTAACTATGGCTACACCTTC.